Following are 22 T cell receptor beta chains from one sample sequenced in a study of T cells in localized non-small cell lung cancer. Using immunoSEQ multiplex PCR, the repertoire was profiled, and TCRdb retains in-frame clones only, with some absent. Of about 2,100 clones listed, approximately 40% were seen once; the top ten hold roughly a tenth. Sequenced material: lung tumor tissue, taken before any cancer treatment. These receptors originate from a male donor older than 55 with stage II squamous cell lung carcinoma.

V gene TRBV28 combines with J gene TRBJ1-1; no firm D call. CDR3 length: 14 residues. Germline CDR1 MDHEN, CDR2 SYDVKM. The V gene lost 4 bases and the J gene lost 0 bases, with 9 bases spanning the gap. CDR3: CASSSASLNTEAFF. The DNA for the CDR3 is TGTGCCAGCAGTTCCGCCTCGTTGAACACTGAAGCTTTCTTT.

Only a few counts were recorded for this clone. The chain combines TRBV11-3 with TRBJ2-3; 13 bases align to TRBD2. The V and J ends lost 5 bases and 2 bases, in that order; junction bases with no gene match: 10. The germline V gene has CDR1 SGHNT and CDR2 YENEEA. The CDR3 is 18 amino acids. This CDR3 reads CASSDRTGTSGNTDTQYF. In nucleotides, the CDR3 is TGTGCCAGCAGCGACCGTACCGGGACTAGCGGGAACACAGATACGCAGTATTTT.

This chain connects TRBV11-3 to TRBJ2-2, with 9 nucleotides matching TRBD2. The V gene's germline CDR1 is SGHNT and CDR2 YENEEA. V shed 4 bases, J shed 4 bases, and the junction held 7 bases outside the gene matches. The length of the CDR3 is 16 residues. The CDR3, as DNA: TGTGCCAGCAGCTCTTCTAGCGGGATCTTCACCGGGGAGCTGTTTTTT. Translated, it gives CASSSSSGIFTGELFF.

This clone was counted a few times. The chain is built from TRBV11-3 and TRBJ1-3; D might be TRBD1 (6 bases). Trimming took 3 bases from V and 4 from J, leaving 10 bases between them. This CDR3 contains 14 residues. Germline assignment: CDR1 SGHNT and CDR2 YENEEA. CDR3 region: CASSFHRDGNTIYF. CDR3 nucleotide sequence: TGTGCCAGCAGCTTCCACAGGGACGGAAACACCATATATTTT.

The V gene is TRBV19, the J gene TRBJ2-1; TRBD2 aligns across 10 bases. This CDR3 contains 13 residues. Germline assignment: CDR1 LNHDA and CDR2 SQIVND (reference sequence). Trimming took 4 bases from V and 7 from J; bases not matched to a gene: 1. DNA of the CDR3: TGTGCCAGTAGTAAGGGACTAGCGAATGAGCAGTTCTTC. This gives the protein CASSKGLANEQFF.

The table lists this clone with a few counts. The chain uses TRBV11-3 and TRBJ2-3, with D possibly TRBD1 on 6 matching bases. Germline V gene data show CDR1 as SGHNT and CDR2 as YENEEA. The CDR3 runs 15 residues. V was shortened by 5 bases and J by 3 bases, with 15 bases between the two germline ends. The CDR3, as DNA: TGTGCCAGCAGCCCGGACATCAGGGGTACAGATACGCAGTATTTT. Its protein is CASSPDIRGTDTQYF.

The rearrangement links TRBV29-1 to TRBJ2-7; 8 nucleotides align to TRBD2. Germline CDR1 reads SQVTM; CDR2 reads ANQGSEA. The CDR3 loop spans 13 amino acids. The ends lost 7 bases at V and 6 bases at J; junction bases unmatched: 11. CDR3 residues: CSAFRGGSSEQYF. DNA for the CDR3: TGCAGCGCGTTCCGGGGGGGTTCGAGCGAGCAGTACTTC.

This clone is medium-sized within its sample. V usage is TRBV11-3 and J usage is TRBJ2-5; TRBD1 is a possible D gene (6 bases). The CDR3 loop spans 15 amino acids. V shed 5 bases and J shed 2 bases, with 15 bases lying between them. Germline V gives CDR1 SGHNT, CDR2 YENEEA. The CDR3 DNA reads as TGTGCCAGCAGCCCCGTCCGGACAGTACAAGAGACCCAGTACTTC. Amino acid sequence: CASSPVRTVQETQYF.

This clone turned up a few times. This chain connects TRBV28 to TRBJ1-4; 7 bases are shared with TRBD1. The CDR3 is 13 residues long. With 7 bases clipped from V and 7 bases from J, the junction kept 6 bases outside the gene matches. Germline CDR1 and CDR2: MDHEN and SYDVKM. This CDR3 reads CASKRGRREKLFF. The CDR3 region has the DNA TGTGCCAGCAAAAGGGGGCGCCGTGAAAAACTGTTTTTT.

V is TRBV19 and J is TRBJ2-1; possibly TRBD1 for D (5 bases). V lost 3 bases to trimming and J lost 4 bases, with 10 bases between them. This CDR3 contains 14 residues. Germline V gene data show CDR1 as LNHDA and CDR2 as SQIVND (reference sequence). CDR3 loop: CASSMIDSYNEQFF. Written as DNA, the CDR3 is TGTGCCAGTAGTATGATCGACAGTTACAATGAGCAGTTCTTC.

This clone has a handful of counts. This sequence joins TRBV11-3 and TRBJ1-4, with TRBD1 as a possible D gene (5 bases). This CDR3 has 14 residues. The germline V and J ends were trimmed by 6 bases and 8 bases, with 16 bases remaining between them. Germline V gene lookup returns CDR1 SGHNT and CDR2 YENEEA. CDR3 nucleotides: TGTGCCAGCAGGGGGGAGGGCGGCAGGGAAAAACTGTTTTTT. Residues: CASRGEGGREKLFF. Based on the CDR3 plus reference TRBV11-3 and TRBJ1-4, the full variable domain is EAGVVQSPRYKIIEKKQPVAFWCNPISGHNTLYWYLQNLGQGPELLIRYENEEAVDDSQLPKDRFSAERLKGVDSTLKIQPAELGDSAVYLCASRGEGGREKLFFGSGTQLSVL.

V usage is TRBV6-8 and J usage is TRBJ2-7; 8 bases line up with TRBD1. The germline V gene encodes CDR1 MNHGY and CDR2 SAAAGT. The CDR3 extends over 17 amino acids. Trimming removed 5 bases from V and 2 bases from J; junction bases left unmatched: 14. CDR3 in DNA: TGTGCCAGCAGTCCCCCGTATGCAGGGGGCGGGACCTACGAGCAGTACTTC. This sequence encodes CASSPPYAGGGTYEQYF.

V usage is TRBV18 and J usage is TRBJ2-3; no clear D. The CDR3 consists of 14 residues. From germline, CDR1 is KGHSH and CDR2 LQKENI. Trimming removed 2 bases at V and 4 bases at J, with 10 bases between. Here the CDR3 DNA reads TGTGCCAGCTCACCATTCTCTGGGGCAGATACGCAGTATTTT. Protein product: CASSPFSGADTQYF.

In its sample, this clone was seen a few times. V usage is TRBV28 and J usage is TRBJ2-7, with D tentatively TRBD1 (6 bases). The V gene lost 2 bases and the J gene lost 6 bases, with 17 bases spanning the gap. CDR3 length: 15 residues. The germline CDR1 and CDR2 sequences are MDHEN and SYDVKM. CDR3 DNA sequence: TGTGCCAGCAGTTTAGGGGGCTTCGCCGCCGGCGAGCAGTACTTC. It codes for CASSLGGFAAGEQYF. Variable domain in full (rest from reference TRBV28 and TRBJ2-7): DVKVTQSSRYLVKRTGEKVFLECVQDMDHENMFWYRQDPGLGLRLIYFSYDVKMKEKGDIPEGYSVSREKKERFSLILESASTNQTSMYLCASSLGGFAAGEQYFGPGTRLTVT.

V and J are TRBV28 and TRBJ1-1, with a weak D call TRBD1 (5 bases). The CDR3 runs 13 residues. CDR1 and CDR2 from the germline V gene are MDHEN and SYDVKM. V lost 5 bases and J 0 bases, leaving 7 bases between the germline ends. The CDR3 sequence is CASSQGVNTEAFF. The CDR3 DNA reads TGTGCCAGCAGTCAGGGCGTGAACACTGAAGCTTTCTTT.

J is TRBJ1-2 and V is TRBV29-1; D is uncertain. V lost 0 bases and J lost 5, with 7 bases in between. This CDR3 region has 12 residues. Germline V gene sequence: CDR1 SQVTM, CDR2 ANQGSEA. The CDR3: CSVEDRPYGYTF. The CDR3 DNA sequence: TGCAGCGTTGAAGATAGGCCATATGGCTACACCTTC.

This chain uses TRBV30 with TRBJ2-4; D may correspond to TRBD1 or TRBD2 (5 bases each). Trimming stripped 5 bases from V and 4 bases from J, with 18 bases between. This CDR3 is 15 amino acids long. Germline-derived CDR1 and CDR2 are GTSNPN and SVGIG (reference sequence). The CDR3 region has the DNA TGTGCCTGGGCGGAAATGGGGGTAACAAAAAACATTCAGTACTTC. Translated, it gives CAWAEMGVTKNIQYF. Filled out from reference TRBV30 and TRBJ2-4, the complete variable domain reads SQTIHQWPATLVQPVGSPLSLECTVEGTSNPNLYWYRQAAGRGLQLLFYSVGIGQISSEVPQNLSASRPQDRQFILSSKKLLLSDSGFYLCAWAEMGVTKNIQYFGAGTRLSVL.

The chain has TRBV29-1 and TRBJ2-5, with D possibly being TRBD1 (7 bases). CDR1 is SQVTM, CDR2 ANQGSEA, per germline. The CDR3 totals 13 residues. With 4 bases removed from V and 7 bases from J, the gap between germline ends came to 16 bases. The chain's CDR3 is CSVAGQGEVTQYF. The CDR3 coding sequence is TGCAGCGTTGCGGGGCAGGGGGAGGTGACCCAGTACTTC.

In this sample, this clone turned up a few times. The chain combines TRBV29-1 with TRBJ2-5, with no clear D. V was clipped by 1 base and J by 7 bases, with 13 bases between them. In germline, CDR1 is SQVTM, CDR2 ANQGSEA. The CDR3 totals 13 residues. CDR3 protein: CSVEGAGRVTQYF. The DNA of the CDR3 is TGCAGCGTTGAAGGCGCAGGTCGAGTGACCCAGTACTTC.

The chain joins TRBV9 to TRBJ2-1; 8 bases map to TRBD2. V trimming: 3 bases; J trimming: 5 bases; junction bases outside the gene matches: 13. CDR1 and CDR2 from the germline V gene are SGDLS and YYNGEE. CDR3 size: 17 residues. CDR3 coding DNA: TGTGCCAGCAGCGCCCCATCCGGCGGGGGGTCCCACAATGAGCAGTTCTTC. This encodes CASSAPSGGGSHNEQFF.

Relative to its sample, this clone is medium-sized. The CDR3 DNA sequence: TGTGCCAGCAGAACAACCGGGACAGGGAATGGCTACACCTTC. It yields the protein CASRTTGTGNGYTF. V usage is TRBV6-8 and J usage is TRBJ1-2; 9 bases are a match to TRBD1. The CDR3 totals 14 residues. In germline, CDR1 is MNHGY, CDR2 SAAAGT. V lost 6 bases to trimming and J lost 6 bases; unmatched junction nucleotides: 8.

This clone occurred a few times. V gene TRBV6-8 combines with J gene TRBJ2-2, with 9 bases lining up with TRBD2. Germline loops: CDR1 MNHGY, CDR2 SAAAGT. The trim removed 10 bases at V and 7 bases at J, leaving 16 bases unmatched. The CDR3 contains 16 residues. DNA for the CDR3: TGTGCCACGGAGGCTAGCGGGAAATCTTTCGACGGGGAGCTGTTTTTT. Protein: CATEASGKSFDGELFF.